Sequencing of this T cell receptor beta chain was carried out in a study of human CD8 memory T cell subsets. UMI-labeled 5' RACE yielded the TCR beta libraries. Study processing details: Each of the TCR beta libraries had somewhere between roughly 2,700 and 20,000 functional CDR3 beta clonotypes in it. Using the 5' RACE reads, TCRdb records one entry per CDR3 protein without DNA. TCRdb's processing, not the authors', yielded these V and J calls. The sample includes about 10,000 distinct CDR3 sequences. This clonotype is medium-sized by frequency. This CDR3 is built from 16 residues. The germline V gene encodes CDR1 SGHDN and CDR2 FVKESK. A negative magnetic separation step was used to enrich total CD8+ T cells. The authors obtained RNA from duplicate vials, each holding more than 120,000 sorted CD8+ T cells, for every subset.

This chain uses TRBV14 with TRBJ2-2; TCRdb's D call, TRBD2, is unchecked because there is no DNA. The sequenced sample was CD8+ T cells from PBMCs. This sequence was found in a human donor in good health. CDR3 region: CASSQASGSYTGELFF.